This T cell receptor beta chain was retrieved from a study of T cell changes during pregnancy in multiple sclerosis. Some clones are missing from TCRdb's copy, which holds only in-frame ones; the method was immunoSEQ multiplex PCR. The sample holds about 60,000 clones, around nine tenths seen once. The origin of this receptor is a female donor with multiple sclerosis, enrolled in a pregnancy study. The sequenced sample was peripheral blood, obtained before pregnancy.

CDR3 sequence (DNA): TGTGCCAGCAGCTTTTTGGGGGGGCTAGAGACCCAGTACTTC. As protein: CASSFLGGLETQYF. This chain links TRBV7-3 with TRBJ2-5; tentatively, D is TRBD2 (7 bases). In germline, CDR1 is SGHTA, CDR2 FQGTGA. The V end lost 3 bases, the J end lost 4 bases, and 12 bases lay between the germline ends. The CDR3 spans 14 residues. The full variable domain, completed using reference TRBV7-3 and TRBJ2-5, is GAGVSQTPSNKVTEKGKYVELRCDPISGHTALYWYRQSLGQGPEFLIYFQGTGAADDSGLPNDRFFAVRPEGSVSTLKIQRTERGDSAVYLCASSFLGGLETQYFGPGTRLLVL.